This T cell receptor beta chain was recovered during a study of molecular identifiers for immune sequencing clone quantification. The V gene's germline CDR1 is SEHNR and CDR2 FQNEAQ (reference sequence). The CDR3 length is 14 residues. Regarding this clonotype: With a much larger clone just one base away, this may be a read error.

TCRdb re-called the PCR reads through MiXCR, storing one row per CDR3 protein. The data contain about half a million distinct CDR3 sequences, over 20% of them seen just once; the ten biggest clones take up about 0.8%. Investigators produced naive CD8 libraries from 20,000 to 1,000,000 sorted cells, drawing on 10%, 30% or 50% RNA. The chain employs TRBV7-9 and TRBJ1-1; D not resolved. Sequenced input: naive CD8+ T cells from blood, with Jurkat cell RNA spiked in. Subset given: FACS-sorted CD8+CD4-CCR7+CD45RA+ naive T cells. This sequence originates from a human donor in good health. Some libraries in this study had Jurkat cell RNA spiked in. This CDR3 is CASRDDMGDTEDFF. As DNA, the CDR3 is TGTGCCAGCAGGGATGATATGGGTGACACTGAAGATTTCTTT.